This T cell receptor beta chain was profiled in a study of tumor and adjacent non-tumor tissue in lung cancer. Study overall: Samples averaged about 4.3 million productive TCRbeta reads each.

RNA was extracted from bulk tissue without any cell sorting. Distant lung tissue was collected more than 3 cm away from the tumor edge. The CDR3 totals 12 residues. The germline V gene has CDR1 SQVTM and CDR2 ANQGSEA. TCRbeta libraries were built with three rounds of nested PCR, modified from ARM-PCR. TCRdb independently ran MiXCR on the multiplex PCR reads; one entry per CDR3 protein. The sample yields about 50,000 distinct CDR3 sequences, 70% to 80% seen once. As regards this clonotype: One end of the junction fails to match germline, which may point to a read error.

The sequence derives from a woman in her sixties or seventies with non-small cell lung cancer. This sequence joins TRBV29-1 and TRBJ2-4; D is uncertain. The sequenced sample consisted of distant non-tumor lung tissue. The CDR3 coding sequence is TGCAGCGTTGTACGTGAGATAAACATTCAGTATTTC. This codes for CSVVREINIQYF.